A selection of T cell receptor beta chains follows, all from one sample in a study of T cell changes during pregnancy in multiple sclerosis. Clones were sequenced by immunoSEQ multiplex PCR, and TCRdb holds only the in-frame ones, with some missing. The sample carries 60,000 to 70,000 clones, about 92% recorded once. This specimen was peripheral blood, taken in the second trimester of pregnancy. Receptors were obtained from a female donor in good health, enrolled as a control in a pregnancy study. Each CDR3 is given without its conserved first and last residue.

V	CDR3
TRBV7-3	ASSLEGTGAYGYT
TRBV5-1	ASSRGGNEQF
TRBV5-6	ASSLVTANTGELF
TRBV5-1	ASSPGLAGTHEQF
TRBV7-2	ASSLAPLTKRNYNEQF
TRBV19	ASSLRRGPDTGELF
TRBV5-1	ASSLTGHEQY
TRBV11-2	ASTQKGGGYNEQF
TRBV28	ASSLWYFRLAGTYNEQF
TRBV28	ASSGTSGRYEQY
TRBV10-1	ASTPGASQPQH
TRBV30	AWSVRQGYSPLH
TRBV28	ASSFPLAGPTDTQY
TRBV2	ASNKYRGNSNTGELF
TRBV5-1	ASSIPGLAPYEQY
TRBV5-1	ASSPGTGGTGELF
TRBV29-1	SVTLDSQEAF
TRBV5-5	ASSFSGSPQETQY
TRBV6-5	ASSPGTGLYEQY
TRBV10-3	AISELASGTHEQF
TRBV5-1	ASSLETSGRAHEQF
TRBV19	ASRQQGGTEAF
TRBV5-5	ASSLRGGWAYGYT
TRBV30	AWSRGGPYNEQF
TRBV7-8	ASSLDTGGQPQH
TRBV5-1	ASSPQGIGYEQY
TRBV7-8	ASSFTGQVDQPQH
TRBV7-2	ASSTSAGNEQY